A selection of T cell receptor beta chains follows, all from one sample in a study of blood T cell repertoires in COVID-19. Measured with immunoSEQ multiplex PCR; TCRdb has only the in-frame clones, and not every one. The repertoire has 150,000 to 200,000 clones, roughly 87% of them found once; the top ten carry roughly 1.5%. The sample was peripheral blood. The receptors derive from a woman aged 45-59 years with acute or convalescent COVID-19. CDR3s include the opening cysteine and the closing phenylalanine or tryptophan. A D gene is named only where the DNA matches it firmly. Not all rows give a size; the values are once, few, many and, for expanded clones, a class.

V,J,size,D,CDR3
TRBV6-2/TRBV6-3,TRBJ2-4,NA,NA,CASSQQENIQYF
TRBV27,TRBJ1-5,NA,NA,CASSSLDSNQPQHF
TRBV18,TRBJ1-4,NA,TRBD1,CASSTDRTHEKLFF
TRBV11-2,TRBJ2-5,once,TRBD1,CASSRQGARETQYF
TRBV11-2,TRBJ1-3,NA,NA,CASSVSRAGNTIYF
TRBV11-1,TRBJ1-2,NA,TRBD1,CASSPSDRGRAYTF
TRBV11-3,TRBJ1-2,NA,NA,CASSGMGRDSYGYTF
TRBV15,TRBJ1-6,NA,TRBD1,CATSRGGQGYSPLHF
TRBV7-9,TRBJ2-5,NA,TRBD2,CASSLIGGREETQYF
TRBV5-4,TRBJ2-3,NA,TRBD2,CASSPAPAGDVGDTQYF
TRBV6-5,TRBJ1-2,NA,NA,CASGGAGYGYTF
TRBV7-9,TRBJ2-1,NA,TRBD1,CASSTGQGLYNEQFF
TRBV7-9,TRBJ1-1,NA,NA,CASSLWNTEAFF
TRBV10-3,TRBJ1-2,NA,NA,CAISESAGGYTF
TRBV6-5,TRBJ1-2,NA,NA,CASSGTTVDDYGYTF
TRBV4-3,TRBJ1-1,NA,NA,CASSQGGRLPAFF
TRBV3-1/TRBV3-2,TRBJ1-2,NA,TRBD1,CASSPYRGGYTF
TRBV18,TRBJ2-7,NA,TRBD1,CASSPPSGTGVGYEQYF
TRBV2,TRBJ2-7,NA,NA,CASSRDSRSEQYF
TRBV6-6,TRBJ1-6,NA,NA,CASSQGNSPLHF
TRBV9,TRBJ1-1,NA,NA,CASSVRGGMNTEAFF
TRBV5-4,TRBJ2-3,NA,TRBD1,CASIDRGRADTQYF
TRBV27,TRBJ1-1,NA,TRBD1,CASSSAQVGQGPAFF
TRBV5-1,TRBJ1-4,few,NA,CASSLGGFDEKLFF
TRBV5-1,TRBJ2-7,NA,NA,CASSPPHAGNEQYF
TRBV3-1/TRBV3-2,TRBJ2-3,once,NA,CASSQDGGRLTDTQYF
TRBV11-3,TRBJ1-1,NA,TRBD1,CASSPGQGATEAFF
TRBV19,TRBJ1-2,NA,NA,CASLTTGTLVDGYTF
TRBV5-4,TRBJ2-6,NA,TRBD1,CASSPGQGPGANVLTF
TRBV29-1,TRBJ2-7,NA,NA,CSAFIYEQYF
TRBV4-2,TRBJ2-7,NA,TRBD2,CASSQGLAAVYEQYF
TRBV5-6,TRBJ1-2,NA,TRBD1,CASSFQAGTGNYGYTF
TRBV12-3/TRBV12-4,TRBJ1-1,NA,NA,CASSLGAGAFF
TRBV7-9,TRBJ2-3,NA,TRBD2,CASSPRRTSGVGTDTQYF
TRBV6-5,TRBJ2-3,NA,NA,CASSYAGAADTQYF
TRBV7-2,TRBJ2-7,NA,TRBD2,CASSLASGRLTYEQYF
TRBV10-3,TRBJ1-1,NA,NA,CAISGIPGSGTEAFF
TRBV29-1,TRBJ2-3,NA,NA,CSVARVLAKSEVDTQYF
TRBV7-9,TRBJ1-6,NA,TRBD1,CASSQDRAGSPLHF
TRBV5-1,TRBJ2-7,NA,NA,CASSLSGTHNYEQYF
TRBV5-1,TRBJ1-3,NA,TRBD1,CASSINRGLGNTIYF
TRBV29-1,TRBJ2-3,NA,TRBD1,CSARQGASTDTQYF